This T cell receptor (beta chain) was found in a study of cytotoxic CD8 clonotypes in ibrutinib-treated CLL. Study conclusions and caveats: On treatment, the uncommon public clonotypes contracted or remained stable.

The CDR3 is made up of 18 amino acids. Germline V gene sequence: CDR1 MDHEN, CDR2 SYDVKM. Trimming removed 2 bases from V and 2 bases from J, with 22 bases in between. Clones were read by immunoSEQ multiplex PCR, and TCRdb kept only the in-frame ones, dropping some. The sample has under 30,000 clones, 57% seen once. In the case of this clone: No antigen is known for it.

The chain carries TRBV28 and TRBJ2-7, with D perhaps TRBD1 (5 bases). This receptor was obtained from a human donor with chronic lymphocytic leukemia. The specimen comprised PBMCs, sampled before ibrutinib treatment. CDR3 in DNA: TGTGCCAGCAGTTTACCGACCCTTGGGCAGGGAAACCCCTACGAGCAGTACTTC. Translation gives CASSLPTLGQGNPYEQYF.